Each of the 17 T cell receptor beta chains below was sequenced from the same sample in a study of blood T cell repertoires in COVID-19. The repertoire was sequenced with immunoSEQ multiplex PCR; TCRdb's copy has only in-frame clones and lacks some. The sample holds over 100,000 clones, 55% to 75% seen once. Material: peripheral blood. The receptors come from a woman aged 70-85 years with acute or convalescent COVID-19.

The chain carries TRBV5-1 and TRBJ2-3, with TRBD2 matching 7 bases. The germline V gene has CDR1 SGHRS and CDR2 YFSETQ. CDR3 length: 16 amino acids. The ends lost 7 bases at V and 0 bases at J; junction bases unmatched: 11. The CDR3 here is CASRGVRSTSTDTQYF. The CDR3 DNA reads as TGCGCCAGCCGGGGGGTGCGGTCGACTAGCACAGATACGCAGTATTTT.

This CDR3 reads CASSGSGRDASNEQFF. CDR3 in DNA: TGTGCCAGCAGTGGAAGCGGGAGGGACGCTAGCAATGAGCAGTTCTTC. The chain uses TRBV2 and TRBJ2-1, with TRBD2 matching 10 bases. Germline CDR1 is SNHLY and CDR2 is FYNNEI. The CDR3 runs to 16 residues. The trim removed 4 bases at V and 6 bases at J, leaving 9 bases unmatched.

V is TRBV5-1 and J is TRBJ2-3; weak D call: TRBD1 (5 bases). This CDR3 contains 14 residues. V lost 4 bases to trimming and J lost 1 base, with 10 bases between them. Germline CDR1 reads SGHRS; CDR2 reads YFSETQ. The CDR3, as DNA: TGCGCCAGCAGCGACACCAGGGGCACAGATACGCAGTATTTT. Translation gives CASSDTRGTDTQYF.

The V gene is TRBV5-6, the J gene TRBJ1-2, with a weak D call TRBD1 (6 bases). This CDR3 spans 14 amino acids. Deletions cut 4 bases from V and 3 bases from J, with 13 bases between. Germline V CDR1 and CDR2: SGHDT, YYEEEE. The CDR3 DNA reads TGTGCCAGCAGCCTCGACAGGCTTGACTATGGCTACACCTTC. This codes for CASSLDRLDYGYTF.

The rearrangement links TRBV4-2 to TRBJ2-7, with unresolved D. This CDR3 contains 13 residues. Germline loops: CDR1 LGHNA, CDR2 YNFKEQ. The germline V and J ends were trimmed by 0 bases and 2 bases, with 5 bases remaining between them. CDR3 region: CASSQDPTYEQYF. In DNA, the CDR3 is TGTGCCAGCAGCCAAGACCCTACCTACGAGCAGTACTTC.

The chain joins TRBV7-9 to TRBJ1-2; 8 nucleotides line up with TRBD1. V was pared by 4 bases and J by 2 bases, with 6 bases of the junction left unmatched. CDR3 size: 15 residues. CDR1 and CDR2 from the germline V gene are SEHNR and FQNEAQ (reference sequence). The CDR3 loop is CASSSRQGQNYGYTF. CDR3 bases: TGTGCCAGCAGCTCGAGACAGGGGCAGAACTATGGCTACACCTTC. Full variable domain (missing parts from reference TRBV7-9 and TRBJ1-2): DTGVSQNPRHKITKRGQNVTFRCDPISEHNRLYWYRQTLGQGPEFLTYFQNEAQLEKSRLLSDRFSAERPKGSFSTLEIQRTEQGDSAMYLCASSSRQGQNYGYTFGSGTRLTVV.

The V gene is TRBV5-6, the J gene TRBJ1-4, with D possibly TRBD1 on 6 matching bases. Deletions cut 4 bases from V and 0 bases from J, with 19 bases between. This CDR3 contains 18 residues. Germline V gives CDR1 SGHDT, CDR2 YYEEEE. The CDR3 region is CASSHGPGQSSTNEKLFF. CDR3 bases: TGTGCCAGCAGCCACGGCCCTGGACAGTCTTCAACTAATGAAAAACTGTTTTTT.

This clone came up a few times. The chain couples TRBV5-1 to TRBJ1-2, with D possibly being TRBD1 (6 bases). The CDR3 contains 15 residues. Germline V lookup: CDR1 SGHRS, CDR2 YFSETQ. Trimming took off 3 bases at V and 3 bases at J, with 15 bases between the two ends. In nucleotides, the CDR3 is TGCGCCAGCAGCTCTGGGGGCTCGGGTGACTATGGCTACACCTTC. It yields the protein CASSSGGSGDYGYTF.

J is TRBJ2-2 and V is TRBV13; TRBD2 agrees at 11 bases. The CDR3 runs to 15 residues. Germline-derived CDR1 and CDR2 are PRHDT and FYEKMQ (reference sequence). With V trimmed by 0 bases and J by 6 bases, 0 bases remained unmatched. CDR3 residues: CASSLGLAGAGELFF. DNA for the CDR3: TGTGCCAGCAGCTTAGGACTAGCGGGAGCCGGGGAGCTGTTTTTT. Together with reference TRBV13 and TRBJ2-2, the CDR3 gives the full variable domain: AAGVIQSPRHLIKEKRETATLKCYPIPRHDTVYWYQQGPGQDPQFLISFYEKMQSDKGSIPDRFSAQQFSDYHSELNMSSLELGDSALYFCASSLGLAGAGELFFGEGSRLTVL.

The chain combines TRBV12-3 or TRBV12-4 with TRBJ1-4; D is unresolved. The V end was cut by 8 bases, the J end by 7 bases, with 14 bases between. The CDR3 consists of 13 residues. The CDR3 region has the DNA TGTGCCAGCTGCGAGGGAGGATTTGAAAAACTGTTTTTT. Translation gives CASCEGGFEKLFF.

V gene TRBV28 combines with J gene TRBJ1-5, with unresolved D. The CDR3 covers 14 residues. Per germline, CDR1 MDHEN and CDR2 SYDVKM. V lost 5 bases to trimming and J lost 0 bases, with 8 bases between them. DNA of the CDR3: TGTGCCAGCAGTCGAACACATAGCAATCAGCCCCAGCATTTT. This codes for CASSRTHSNQPQHF.

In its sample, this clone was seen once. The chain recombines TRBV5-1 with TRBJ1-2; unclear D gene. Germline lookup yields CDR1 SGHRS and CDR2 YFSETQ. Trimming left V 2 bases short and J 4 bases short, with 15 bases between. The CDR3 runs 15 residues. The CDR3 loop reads CASSFFPESSYGYTF. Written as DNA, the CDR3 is TGCGCCAGCAGCTTTTTTCCAGAATCTAGCTATGGCTACACCTTC.

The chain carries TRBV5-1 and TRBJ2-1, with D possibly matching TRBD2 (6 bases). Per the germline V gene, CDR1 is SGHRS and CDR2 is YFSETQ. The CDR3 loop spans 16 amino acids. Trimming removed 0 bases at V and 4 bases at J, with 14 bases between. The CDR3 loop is CASSLGLERVYNEQFF. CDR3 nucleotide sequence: TGCGCCAGCAGCTTGGGCCTTGAGCGGGTGTACAATGAGCAGTTCTTC.

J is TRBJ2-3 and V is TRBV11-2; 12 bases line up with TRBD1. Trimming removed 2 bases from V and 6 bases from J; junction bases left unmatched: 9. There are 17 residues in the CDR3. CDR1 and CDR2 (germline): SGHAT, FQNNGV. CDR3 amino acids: CASSLSGTGGAGDTQYF. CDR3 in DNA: TGTGCCAGCAGCTTAAGTGGGACAGGGGGCGCGGGGGATACGCAGTATTTT.

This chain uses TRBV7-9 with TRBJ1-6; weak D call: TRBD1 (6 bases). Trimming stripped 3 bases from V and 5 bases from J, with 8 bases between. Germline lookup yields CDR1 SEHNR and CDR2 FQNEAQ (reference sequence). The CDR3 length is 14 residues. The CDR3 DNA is TGTGCCAGCAGCTTTACAGGGAATAATTCACCCCTCCACTTT. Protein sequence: CASSFTGNNSPLHF.

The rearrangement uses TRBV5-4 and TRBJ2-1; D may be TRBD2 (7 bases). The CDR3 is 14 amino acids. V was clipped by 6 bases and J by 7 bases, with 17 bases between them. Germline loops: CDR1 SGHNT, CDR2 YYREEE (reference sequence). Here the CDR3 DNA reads TGTGCCAGCAACATGGGGGGGCGGTGGAATGAGCAGTTCTTC. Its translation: CASNMGGRWNEQFF. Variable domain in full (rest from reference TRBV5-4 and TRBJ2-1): ETGVTQSPTHLIKTRGQQVTLRCSSQSGHNTVSWYQQALGQGPQFIFQYYREEENGRGNFPPRFSGLQFPNYSSELNVNALELDDSALYLCASNMGGRWNEQFFGPGTRLTVL.

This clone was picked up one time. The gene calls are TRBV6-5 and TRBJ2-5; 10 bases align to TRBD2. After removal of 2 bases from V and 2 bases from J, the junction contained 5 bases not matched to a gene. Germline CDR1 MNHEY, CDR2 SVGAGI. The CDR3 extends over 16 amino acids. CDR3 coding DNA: TGTGCCAGCAGTTACGGTCTAGCGGGGGATCAAGAGACCCAGTACTTC. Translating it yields CASSYGLAGDQETQYF.